Shown below are 21 T cell receptor beta chains from a single sample sequenced in a study of T-cell memory formation after mild COVID-19. TCRdb redid the calling of the 5' RACE reads with MiXCR, one entry per CDR3 protein. Of 100,000 to 150,000 distinct CDR3 sequences in the sample, about a sixth were seen once. Sequenced: PBMCs or a T cell subset sorted from them (not recorded which). Receptors were obtained from a man aged 18 to 30 who had mild COVID-19 (a few samples of this study predate the infection). Cell type and time point are not known.

This clonotype has just a few counts. The V call is TRBV19, the J call TRBJ2-3; D might be TRBD2 (5 bases). CDR3 size: 11 residues. Germline assignment: CDR1 LNHDA and CDR2 SQIVND (reference sequence). V lost 7 bases, J lost 5 bases, and 7 bases lay in between. This chain's CDR3 is CASKAGDTQYF. The CDR3 DNA sequence: TGTGCCAGTAAGGCGGGAGATACGCAGTATTTT.

The rearrangement uses TRBV19 and TRBJ1-5, with 8 bases fitting TRBD1. This CDR3 spans 13 amino acids. Germline lookup yields CDR1 LNHDA and CDR2 SQIVND (reference sequence). Trimming at V came to 5 bases and at J to 5 bases, leaving 2 bases not matched to a gene. CDR3: CASSQQGDQPQHF. The CDR3 DNA reads as TGTGCCAGTAGTCAACAGGGGGATCAGCCCCAGCATTTT.

The CDR3 DNA reads TGTGCCAGCAGTTACTCGGCAAAATTTTCACCCCTCCACTTT. It encodes CASSYSAKFSPLHF. The chain uses TRBV6-2 or TRBV6-3 and TRBJ1-6; D gene ambiguous. Germline V CDR1 and CDR2: MNHEY, SVGEGT. The CDR3 length is 14 residues. V lost 0 bases and J 9 bases, leaving 9 bases between the germline ends.

This clonotype has at least ten counts. The V and J genes are TRBV4-2 and TRBJ2-5; D is unclear. Between the trimmed V and J ends, which lost 0 bases and 5 bases, there was a span of 7 bases. Germline V gene data show CDR1 as LGHNA and CDR2 as YNFKEQ. The CDR3 totals 13 residues. CDR3 loop: CASSQDGRETQYF. Here the CDR3 DNA reads TGTGCCAGCAGCCAAGACGGACGGGAGACCCAGTACTTC.

Only a few counts were recorded for this clonotype. V and J are TRBV7-9 and TRBJ1-2, with unresolved D. The V and J ends lost 5 bases and 2 bases respectively, with 12 bases between them. Per germline, CDR1 SEHNR and CDR2 FQNEAQ (reference sequence). CDR3 length: 14 amino acids. The CDR3 is CASSLRQANYGYTF. CDR3 in DNA: TGTGCCAGCAGCCTGCGGCAGGCGAACTATGGCTACACCTTC.

This chain links TRBV9 with TRBJ2-3; D possibly corresponds to TRBD2 (7 bases). CDR3 length: 16 amino acids. Germline V gene sequence: CDR1 SGDLS, CDR2 YYNGEE. Trimming pared 4 bases from V and 2 bases from J, leaving 17 bases between. The CDR3 DNA reads TGTGCCAGCAGCTTGGGAGGGGGACTTTACACAGATACGCAGTATTTT. It specifies CASSLGGGLYTDTQYF.

This clonotype has more than one count but fewer than ten. The chain recombines TRBV7-3 with TRBJ2-5; 10 bases line up with TRBD2. Germline values: CDR1 SGHTA, CDR2 FQGTGA. The junction had 12 bases not matched to a gene; V was cut back by 3 bases and J by 5 bases. The CDR3 sequence is 17 residues long. CDR3 sequence: CASSLGIAGGQGETQYF. CDR3 in DNA: TGTGCCAGCAGCTTGGGAATAGCGGGGGGACAAGGGGAGACCCAGTACTTC.

This chain uses TRBV19 with TRBJ1-6, with 10 bases lining up with TRBD1. Germline CDR1 and CDR2: LNHDA and SQIVND (reference sequence). With 3 bases clipped from V and 0 bases from J, the junction kept 11 bases outside the gene matches. The CDR3 sequence is 20 residues long. The CDR3 region is CASSIGPGQGSSSYNSPLHF. CDR3 nucleotides: TGTGCCAGTAGTATTGGTCCGGGACAGGGGTCGAGCTCCTATAATTCACCCCTCCACTTT. Drawing the rest from reference TRBV19 and TRBJ1-6, the complete variable domain is DGGITQSPKYLFRKEGQNVTLSCEQNLNHDAMYWYRQDPGQGLRLIYYSQIVNDFQKGDIAEGYSVSREKKESFPLTVTSAQKNPTAFYLCASSIGPGQGSSSYNSPLHFGNGTRLTVT.

The chain carries TRBV29-1 and TRBJ2-7; TRBD1 matches at 9 bases. CDR3 length: 14 residues. Germline values: CDR1 SQVTM, CDR2 ANQGSEA. Germline trimming cut 4 bases from V and 2 bases from J; bases unmatched to any gene: 6. CDR3 sequence: CSVGRDRAPYEQYF. In DNA form, the CDR3 reads TGCAGCGTTGGCCGGGACAGGGCCCCCTACGAGCAGTACTTC.

This clonotype was picked up a small number of times. The chain carries TRBV5-1 and TRBJ2-3; 15 bases are shared with TRBD2. The V gene's germline CDR1 is SGHRS and CDR2 YFSETQ. Trimming cost V 4 bases and J 6 bases; bases outside gene matches: 9. This CDR3 contains 17 residues. CDR3 loop: CASSIGTSGGYDDTQYF. The CDR3 nucleotides are TGCGCCAGCAGCATCGGGACTAGCGGGGGGTATGATGATACGCAGTATTTT.

This chain connects TRBV7-2 to TRBJ1-3; TRBD1 matches 9 bases. The CDR3 is made up of 18 amino acids. V was clipped by 1 base and J by 7 bases; unmatched bases: 14. Germline V gives CDR1 SGHTA, CDR2 FQGNSA. The CDR3 nucleotides read TGTGCCAGCAGCTTAGTGGTTTTGTCGGACAGGGGTCGGAACACCATATATTTT. It codes for CASSLVVLSDRGRNTIYF.

The chain is built from TRBV5-1 and TRBJ2-7; tentatively, D is TRBD2 (6 bases). The CDR3 length is 14 residues. Per the germline V gene, CDR1 is SGHRS and CDR2 is YFSETQ. V lost 4 bases to trimming and J lost 3 bases, with 14 bases between them. CDR3 sequence: CASSPSAGNYEQYF. The CDR3 nucleotides read TGCGCCAGCAGCCCCTCGGCGGGGAACTACGAGCAGTACTTC.

This rearrangement joins TRBV5-1 to TRBJ2-5, with a tentative D call TRBD1 (7 bases). The CDR3 is made up of 16 amino acids. Trimming cost V 4 bases and J 5 bases, with 21 bases left between them. Germline CDR1 and CDR2: SGHRS and YFSETQ. The DNA of the CDR3 is TGCGCCAGCAGCCGCGCCGGGACAGCGGGTATGGAGACCCAGTACTTC. Translation gives CASSRAGTAGMETQYF.

There are many counts of this clonotype. The chain links TRBV4-3 to TRBJ2-3; 7 nucleotides align to TRBD2. CDR3 length: 16 residues. Germline lookup yields CDR1 LGHNA and CDR2 YSLEER. The V gene end was trimmed by 0 bases and the J gene end by 1 base; junction bases not matched to a gene: 4. The CDR3 DNA sequence: TGCGCCAGCAGCCAAGAAAGCGGGGCCCGCACAGATACGCAGTATTTT. Its protein is CASSQESGARTDTQYF.

At least ten counts were recorded for this clonotype. The V call is TRBV5-1, the J call TRBJ2-7; 7 bases fit TRBD1. CDR3 size: 12 residues. V lost 4 bases, J lost 5 bases, and 3 bases stayed unmatched. Germline values: CDR1 SGHRS, CDR2 YFSETQ. DNA of the CDR3: TGCGCCAGCAGCAAAGACAGGGACGAGCAGTACTTC. It codes for CASSKDRDEQYF.

The V gene is TRBV12-3 or TRBV12-4, the J gene TRBJ1-2, with D unclear. Trimming stripped 2 bases from V and 4 bases from J, with 5 bases between. This CDR3 has 12 residues. The CDR3 bases are TGTGCCAGCAGTTTAAGGTCCTATGGCTACACCTTC. Encoded protein: CASSLRSYGYTF.

The chain joins TRBV3-1 to TRBJ2-5; D may correspond to TRBD1 or TRBD2 (5 bases each). The CDR3 sequence is 15 residues long. Germline loops: CDR1 LGHDT, CDR2 YNNKEL (reference sequence). Between the trimmed V and J ends, which lost 0 bases and 7 bases, there was a span of 15 bases. The CDR3 sequence is CASSQDLYGAGTQYF. The CDR3 DNA reads as TGTGCCAGCAGCCAAGATTTATACGGGGCGGGGACCCAGTACTTC.

This clonotype was picked up a small number of times. This chain uses TRBV2 with TRBJ2-5, with 7 bases identical to TRBD2. The J segment lost 7 bases and the V segment lost 6 bases, leaving 17 bases of the junction unmatched. CDR1 SNHLY and CDR2 FYNNEI come from the germline V gene. The CDR3 runs 16 residues. CDR3 protein: CASREPTSREGGTQYF. Written as DNA, the CDR3 is TGTGCCAGCAGGGAACCGACTAGCAGGGAAGGAGGGACCCAGTACTTC. Full variable domain (outside the CDR3, taken from reference TRBV2 and TRBJ2-5): EPEVTQTPSHQVTQMGQEVILRCVPISNHLYFYWYRQILGQKVEFLVSFYNNEISEKSEIFDDQFSVERPDGSNFTLKIRSTKLEDSAMYFCASREPTSREGGTQYFGPGTRLLVL.

J is TRBJ1-1 and V is TRBV6-1; possible D gene TRBD1, 5 bases. Germline loops: CDR1 MNHNS, CDR2 SASEGT. V shed 2 bases and J shed 1 base, with 5 bases lying between them. The CDR3 is 13 residues long. The CDR3 spells CASSERGNTEAFF. The CDR3 DNA reads TGTGCCAGCAGTGAAAGGGGGAACACTGAAGCTTTCTTT.

This clonotype was picked up a small number of times. This chain connects TRBV20-1 to TRBJ1-4; no definite D call. Germline V gene data show CDR1 as DFQATT and CDR2 as SNEGSKA (reference sequence). Trimming pared 6 bases from V and 8 bases from J, leaving 13 bases between. This CDR3 contains 12 residues. This chain's CDR3 is CSARNLLEKLFF. CDR3 bases: TGCAGTGCCAGAAATCTCCTCGAAAAACTGTTTTTT.

This clonotype came up a few times. This rearrangement joins TRBV4-3 to TRBJ2-1; the D is unclear. The V gene lost 0 bases and the J gene lost 8 bases, with 14 bases spanning the gap. CDR3 size: 15 residues. Germline V CDR1 and CDR2: LGHNA, YSLEER. The CDR3 reads CASSQEERQSDEQFF. Here the CDR3 DNA reads TGCGCCAGCAGCCAAGAGGAACGGCAGAGCGATGAGCAGTTCTTC.